Listed below are T cell receptor beta chains from one sample, sequenced in a study of beta chain features in type 1 diabetes. The table came from immunoSEQ multiplex PCR; TCRdb's copy has only in-frame clones and leaves some out. The sample has just under 150,000 clones, over 9.5% seen once; the top ten hold under 1.5%. What was sequenced was naive CD4+ T cells from blood. These receptors came from a man aged 18 to 35 in good health. CDR3s include the opening cysteine and the closing phenylalanine or tryptophan. The D gene is left open where the match is weak. Size is omitted from some rows. Given values are once, few, many or a class for expanded clones.

V gene	J gene	clone size	CDR3 length	D gene	CDR3 DNA	CDR3 protein
TRBV6-5	TRBJ2-5	-	16	TRBD2	TGTGCCAGCAGTTACGGGACTAGCGGGGGGGAAGAGACCCAGTACTTC	CASSYGTSGGEETQYF
TRBV14	TRBJ1-3	-	11	-	TGTGCCAGCAGCCAATGGAGCACCATATATTTT	CASSQWSTIYF
TRBV29-1	TRBJ1-2	-	13	TRBD1	TGCAGCGTTGACAGGGGGCCTTTCTATGGCTACACCTTC	CSVDRGPFYGYTF
TRBV7-3	TRBJ2-1	few	16	TRBD2	TGTGCCAGCAGCGCCCGACTAGCGGGGGTCTACAATGAGCAGTTCTTC	CASSARLAGVYNEQFF
TRBV2	TRBJ1-4	-	15	-	TGTGCCAGCAGCGGATCGGGGGCAACTAATGAAAAACTGTTTTTT	CASSGSGATNEKLFF
TRBV29-1	TRBJ2-3	-	16	-	TGCAGCGACGGCCTGACTAGTTCATTTGATGCAGATACGCAGTATTTT	CSDGLTSSFDADTQYF
TRBV7-9	TRBJ2-7	-	19	TRBD1	TGTGCCAGCAGCGCCTACCCACAGGGGGCGAACGTTCGCTCCTACGAGCAGTACTTC	CASSAYPQGANVRSYEQYF
TRBV2	TRBJ2-5	-	15	-	TGTGCCAGCAGTGTAAGGGCGCAGAAGGGGGAGACCCAGTACTTC	CASSVRAQKGETQYF
TRBV6-5	TRBJ1-3	-	15	-	TGTGCCAGCAGCACCCGACAGTTGGATGGAAACACCATATATTTT	CASSTRQLDGNTIYF
TRBV5-4	TRBJ1-3	-	15	-	TGTGCCAGCAGCTTGGGACAGCCCTCTGGAAACACCATATATTTT	CASSLGQPSGNTIYF
TRBV6-5	TRBJ2-2	many	13	-	TGTGCCAGCAGTTACTGGGCGACCGGGGAGCTGTTTTTT	CASSYWATGELFF
TRBV6-4	TRBJ1-2	few	14	-	TGTGCCAGCAGTGAGTCAACAGGCAACTATGGCTACACCTTC	CASSESTGNYGYTF
TRBV28	TRBJ2-7	-	15	TRBD1	TGTGCCAGCAGTTCAGGACAGGGGGCACCTTACGAGCAGTACTTC	CASSSGQGAPYEQYF
TRBV7-9	TRBJ2-2	-	14	-	TGTGCCAGCAGCCGACTAGAGAACACCGGGGAGCTGTTTTTT	CASSRLENTGELFF
TRBV11-2	TRBJ2-1	-	16	TRBD2	TGTGCCAGCAGCTTTGGACTAGCGGGGGGTCACAATGAGCAGTTCTTC	CASSFGLAGGHNEQFF
TRBV4-3	TRBJ2-7	many	13	TRBD2	TGCGCCAGCGGTGCGGCGGGAGGGCTCGAGCAGTACTTC	CASGAAGGLEQYF
TRBV5-5	TRBJ2-3	-	14	TRBD2	TGTGCCAGCTGGCAGCGGGGGGGCACAGATACGCAGTATTTT	CASWQRGGTDTQYF
TRBV27	TRBJ2-3	few	16	TRBD2	TGTGCCAGCAGTTTATCGGGACTAGCGGGGGAAGCTACGCAGTATTTT	CASSLSGLAGEATQYF
TRBV19	TRBJ1-2	-	16	-	TGTGCCAGTAGCCAACCTACCGAGCGGCCGATAGACGGCTACACCTTC	CASSQPTERPIDGYTF
TRBV5-1	TRBJ2-1	-	15	TRBD2	TGCGCCAGCTCTGTTAGCGGGGGGGCACGCAATGAGCAGTTCTTC	CASSVSGGARNEQFF
TRBV27	TRBJ1-4	-	15	-	TGTGCCAGCACCTCCCGGGGGGGGACTAATGAAAAACTGTTTTTT	CASTSRGGTNEKLFF
TRBV28	TRBJ1-6	few	15	TRBD1	TGTGCCAGCAGCCGCCCGGGCAGGGGGGATTCACCCCTCCACTTT	CASSRPGRGDSPLHF
TRBV7-8	TRBJ2-4	-	18	TRBD2	TGTGCCAGCAGCCCTGGACTAGCGGGCCTCCGGGCCAAAAACATTCAGTACTTC	CASSPGLAGLRAKNIQYF
TRBV6-1	TRBJ1-5	-	15	-	TGTGCCAGCACTCTGGCCCAACATAGCAATCAGCCCCAGCATTTT	CASTLAQHSNQPQHF
TRBV18	TRBJ2-5	few	15	-	TGTGCCAGCTCACCACAGGGGAGGCTCCAAGAGACCCAGTACTTC	CASSPQGRLQETQYF
TRBV28	TRBJ2-1	-	14	TRBD2	TGTGCCAGCACGGAGCGGGGCGCTTACAATGAGCAGTTCTTC	CASTERGAYNEQFF
TRBV19	TRBJ2-7	once	13	-	TGTGCCAGTAGTATTCAGGGGCCCTACGAGCAGTACTTC	CASSIQGPYEQYF
TRBV5-1	TRBJ2-1	few	14	-	TGCGCCAGCAGCCTAAGGACACCTTCCAATGAGCAGTTCTTC	CASSLRTPSNEQFF
TRBV5-4	TRBJ2-2	many	13	TRBD2	TGTGCCAGCAGTGTTAGCGGGGCTGGGGAGCTGTTTTTT	CASSVSGAGELFF
TRBV21-1	TRBJ1-4	few	14	-	TGTGCCAGCAGCAACGGCAGCGTTAATGAAAAACTGTTTTTT	CASSNGSVNEKLFF
TRBV25-1	TRBJ2-7	-	14	-	TGTGCCAGCAGTGAATACAGGGGCTCCTACGAGCAGTACTTC	CASSEYRGSYEQYF
TRBV14	TRBJ1-4	-	15	TRBD1	TGTGCCAGCAGCCCTATGGACAGGGGGCGCGAAAAACTGTTTTTT	CASSPMDRGREKLFF
TRBV6-5	TRBJ2-5	-	13	-	TGTGCCAGCAAGGGTCGGGCAGGGGAGACCCAGTACTTC	CASKGRAGETQYF
TRBV13	TRBJ2-1	-	17	TRBD2	TGTGCCAGCAGCTTAGGACGTAGCGGGGGGGTTGCGAGTGGTCAGTTCTTC	CASSLGRSGGVASGQFF
TRBV7-2	TRBJ2-7	-	14	TRBD2	TGTGCCAGCAGATATGGGGGGGACGCCTACGAGCAGTACTTC	CASRYGGDAYEQYF
TRBV29-1	TRBJ1-1	-	12	TRBD1	TGCAGCGTTTATACAGGGGGCCTGGGAGCTTTCTTT	CSVYTGGLGAFF
TRBV6-6	TRBJ2-1	-	13	TRBD1	TGTGCCAGCAGTTCGGGACAGTACAATGAGCAGTTCTTC	CASSSGQYNEQFF
TRBV7-2	TRBJ1-2	-	13	TRBD1	TGTGCAGGGGTTAGGGACAGGGGGGATGGCTACACCTTC	CAGVRDRGDGYTF
TRBV4-3	TRBJ2-1	few	13	-	TGCGCCAGCAGCCTCCTCGGGGGACAGATACCAGTCTTC	CASSLLGGQIPVF
TRBV5-1	TRBJ1-1	-	14	TRBD1	TGCGCCAGCAGCCTGGACAGGGGGCGGACTGAAGCTTTCTTT	CASSLDRGRTEAFF